This TCR beta chain was captured by sequencing in a study of tumor-infiltrating lymphocytes in oesophageal squamous cell carcinoma. This clonotype is deemed medium-sized. Trimming pared 1 base from V and 4 bases from J, leaving 9 bases between. The germline V gene encodes CDR1 SGHTA and CDR2 FQGTGA. This CDR3 has 14 amino acids. TCRdb recomputed calls from the PCR reads with MiXCR, one row per CDR3 protein. The sample carries some 18,000 distinct CDR3 sequences, about two fifths recorded once. The V call is TRBV7-3, the J call TRBJ2-3; D perhaps matches TRBD2 (5 bases). The TCR was taken from a male donor with esophageal squamous cell carcinoma. The sample comprised normal esophageal tissue next to the tumor. The CDR3 sequence is CASSLIASPDTQYF. The DNA of the CDR3 is TGTGCCAGCAGCTTAATCGCTAGCCCAGATACGCAGTATTTT.